This TCR beta chain was identified during a study of T-cell reconstitution after alpha-beta-depleted transplantation in children. Study-wide results and caveats: The study reportedly traced alpha-beta T cells about two months after transplant to several hundred expanded graft clones. The authors attributed T-cell counts and diversity one year after transplant mostly to newly produced T cells. For some patients, TCRbeta diversity was high at day 60 because of recipient T cells and thymic progenitors that survived.

J gave up 4 bases and V 5 bases, and 5 bases lay outside the gene matches. This CDR3 comprises 14 residues. Germline V CDR1 and CDR2: SGHVS, FQNEAQ. Unique molecular identifiers tagged the TCRbeta library. One entry per CDR3 protein, called by TCRdb with MiXCR from the PCR reads. The repertoire holds approximately 650,000 distinct CDR3 sequences, with around 12% as singletons. This clonotype was detected ten times or more. Its antigen is currently unknown. This chain connects TRBV7-8 to TRBJ2-7, with TRBD2 matching 10 bases. This receptor was obtained from a girl aged 2-10 years with congenital amegakaryocytic thrombocytopenia, due to receive a stem cell transplant. Sample: PBMCs, taken before TCRalphabeta/CD19-depleted stem cell transplant. In DNA, the CDR3 is TGTGCCAGCAGCCAAGCGGGAGGGTCTTACGAGCAGTACTTC. Translated: CASSQAGGSYEQYF.